This passage covers 11 T cell receptor beta chains from one sample sequenced in a study of T cell responses to AZD1222 COVID-19 vaccine. Profiled with immunoSEQ multiplex PCR; TCRdb holds only in-frame clones, not every one. The sample gives about 140,000 clones, about 92% of which show up once; under 3.5% is in the top ten. Material: peripheral blood, obtained 28 days after the second AZD1222 dose. The source is an adult who received the AZD1222 COVID-19 vaccine.

This clone was detected once. This chain connects TRBV7-3 to TRBJ1-1, with D possibly TRBD1 on 5 matching bases. The germline V gene encodes CDR1 SGHTA and CDR2 FQGTGA. The CDR3 is 15 amino acids. V gave up 1 base and J gave up 3 bases, with 12 bases separating them. CDR3 nucleotides: TGTGCCAGCAGCTTAAGGCCGGGAGGGGACACTGAAGCTTTCTTT. Residues: CASSLRPGGDTEAFF. Full variable domain (outside the CDR3, taken from reference TRBV7-3 and TRBJ1-1): GAGVSQTPSNKVTEKGKYVELRCDPISGHTALYWYRQSLGQGPEFLIYFQGTGAADDSGLPNDRFFAVRPEGSVSTLKIQRTERGDSAVYLCASSLRPGGDTEAFFGQGTRLTVV.

This rearrangement joins TRBV6-5 to TRBJ1-1; D call uncertain. CDR3 size: 13 residues. Per the germline V gene, CDR1 is MNHEY and CDR2 is SVGAGI. The V end lost 2 bases, the J end lost 8 bases, and 12 bases lay between the germline ends. The CDR3 is CASSYVGSTEAFF. For the CDR3, the DNA is TGTGCCAGCAGTTACGTGGGATCCACCGAAGCTTTCTTT.

The chain links TRBV5-1 to TRBJ2-7, with D perhaps matching TRBD1 (6 bases). Trimming left V 4 bases short and J 1 base short, with 18 bases between. There are 16 residues in the CDR3. Germline CDR1 and CDR2: SGHRS and YFSETQ. CDR3 nucleotides: TGCGCCAGCAGCCACACAACGTCCAGGGGATCCTACGAGCAGTACTTC. Protein: CASSHTTSRGSYEQYF.

The chain is built from TRBV7-2 and TRBJ2-6, with TRBD1 as a possible D gene (5 bases). There are 14 residues in the CDR3. V dropped 5 bases and J dropped 4 bases, with 9 bases sitting between them. CDR1 is SGHTA and CDR2 is FQGNSA in the germline V gene. The CDR3 region is CASSPRTGANVLTF. CDR3 coding DNA: TGTGCCAGCAGCCCTCGGACAGGGGCCAACGTCCTGACTTTC.

The CDR3 nucleotides are TGTGCCAGTAGAGGGAACACTGAAGCTTTCTTT. This translates into CASRGNTEAFF. The rearrangement links TRBV12-3 or TRBV12-4 to TRBJ1-1; D not resolved. Trimming stripped 9 bases from V and 1 base from J, with 6 bases between. This CDR3 has 11 amino acids.

The chain is built from TRBV29-1 and TRBJ1-3; tentatively, D is TRBD1 (6 bases). Trimming shortened V by 5 bases and J by 2 bases, and 10 bases separated the two germline ends. The CDR3 sequence is 13 residues long. Germline V lookup: CDR1 SQVTM, CDR2 ANQGSEA. For the CDR3, the DNA is TGCAGCGTTAACCCAGGGGCTGGAAACACCATATATTTT. Translation gives CSVNPGAGNTIYF.

The count of this clone is one. The rearrangement uses TRBV19 and TRBJ2-1; 7 bases match TRBD1. Germline assignment: CDR1 LNHDA and CDR2 SQIVND (reference sequence). The CDR3 runs to 16 residues. With V trimmed by 5 bases and J by 1 base, 8 bases remained unmatched. The CDR3 spells CASSYGQAPSYNEQFF. CDR3 sequence (DNA): TGTGCCAGTAGTTACGGACAGGCGCCATCCTACAATGAGCAGTTCTTC.

Regarding this clone: Other DNA sequences within the sample encode an identical CDR3. The rearrangement joins TRBV24-1 to TRBJ1-5; D is unclear. The CDR3 has 14 residues. The germline V gene encodes CDR1 KGHDR and CDR2 SFDVKD. Trimming removed 5 bases from V and 0 bases from J, with 7 bases in between. The CDR3, as DNA: TGTGCCACCAGTGGGGGTAGTAGCAATCAGCCCCAGCATTTT. Translation gives CATSGGSSNQPQHF.

This rearrangement joins TRBV5-6 to TRBJ2-5, with 10 bases that match TRBD2. CDR3 length: 19 amino acids. V shed 4 bases and J 1 base; nucleotides not matched to a gene: 16. The V gene's germline CDR1 is SGHDT and CDR2 YYEEEE. CDR3 in DNA: TGTGCCAGCAGCCCGAGCGGGAGGGCCCTCTATAATCCCCAAGAGACCCAGTACTTC. Protein product: CASSPSGRALYNPQETQYF.

The V gene is TRBV6-6, the J gene TRBJ1-2; D perhaps matches TRBD1 (6 bases). The CDR3 is 15 residues long. CDR1 and CDR2 (germline): MNHNY, SVGAGI (reference sequence). Trimming stripped 2 bases from V and 4 bases from J, with 14 bases between. As DNA, the CDR3 is TGTGCCAGCAGTTACAGGGGCAGGGGACCCTATGGCTACACCTTC. Protein: CASSYRGRGPYGYTF.

The sample holds a few counts of this clone. This chain joins TRBV19 and TRBJ1-2, with TRBD1 matching 7 bases. Germline lookup yields CDR1 LNHDA and CDR2 SQIVND (reference sequence). V lost 5 bases and J lost 7; bases outside the gene matches: 7. The CDR3 spans 13 residues. CDR3 in amino acids: CASSGNRGGGYTF. The CDR3 DNA reads TGTGCCAGTAGTGGGAACAGGGGTGGTGGCTACACCTTC.